The rows below give T cell receptor beta chains drawn from one sample of a study of blood T cell repertoires in COVID-19. The repertoire was sequenced with immunoSEQ multiplex PCR; TCRdb's copy has only in-frame clones and lacks some. The table has some 270,000 clones, over 75% seen once; the top ten hold about 9.1%. Source material: PBMCs or T cells enriched from blood (not recorded which). Receptors originate from a woman in her fifties or sixties with acute COVID-19. CDR3s include the opening cysteine and the closing phenylalanine or tryptophan. A D gene is named only where the DNA matches it firmly. The size entry is marked missing in some rows and otherwise reads once, few, many or a size class.

d_call j_call clone_size v_call cdr3_aa cdr3_nt
- TRBJ1-3 - TRBV30 CAWTTSGNTIYF TGTGCCTGGACTACCTCTGGAAACACCATATATTTT
TRBD1 TRBJ1-1 - TRBV6-5 CASRASGGSPEAFF TGTGCCAGCAGGGCCTCAGGGGGCAGTCCTGAAGCTTTCTTT
TRBD1 TRBJ1-2 - TRBV27 CASSPGQGLANYGYTF TGTGCCAGCAGTCCCGGACAGGGGTTAGCTAACTATGGCTACACCTTC
- TRBJ2-1 - TRBV12-3/TRBV12-4 CASSAFRDNEQFF TGTGCCAGCAGTGCTTTCCGAGACAATGAGCAGTTCTTC
TRBD1 TRBJ1-2 once TRBV7-9 CASSLAGQGFHGYTF TGTGCCAGCAGCTTAGCGGGACAGGGCTTCCATGGCTACACCTTC
TRBD1 TRBJ1-1 - TRBV5-1 CASSDQGGKTEAFF TGCGCCAGCAGCGACCAGGGGGGAAAGACTGAAGCTTTCTTT
TRBD1 TRBJ2-7 - TRBV30 CAWYPGTGDSYEQYF TGTGCCTGGTATCCGGGGACAGGGGATAGCTACGAGCAGTACTTC
- TRBJ1-3 once TRBV21-1 CAGRGDVAGNTIYF TGTGCCGGGAGGGGAGATGTGGCAGGAAACACCATATATTTT
- TRBJ1-2 few TRBV27 CASRPGRRSWGYTF TGTGCCAGTAGACCCGGGAGGCGCAGTTGGGGCTACACCTTC
TRBD1 TRBJ2-7 once TRBV7-2 CASSPGTGILSYEQYF TGTGCCAGCAGCCCTGGGACAGGGATTCTCTCCTACGAGCAGTACTTC
- TRBJ2-7 - TRBV12-3/TRBV12-4 CAVGTAPVYEQYF TGTGCCGTGGGGACTGCTCCAGTTTACGAGCAGTACTTC
TRBD1 TRBJ1-4 - TRBV5-4 CASSGQGIPNEKLFF TGTGCCAGCAGCGGACAGGGGATACCTAATGAAAAACTGTTTTTT
TRBD1 TRBJ1-2 many TRBV10-3 CAIRRQGDYGYTF TGTGCCATCAGGAGACAGGGAGACTATGGCTACACCTTC
- TRBJ1-1 - TRBV30 CAWSVEGANTEAFF TGTGCCTGGAGTGTAGAAGGGGCGAACACTGAAGCTTTCTTT
TRBD1 TRBJ1-2 - TRBV3-1/TRBV3-2 CASSQSRQGGYTF TGTGCCAGCAGCCAATCGAGACAGGGTGGCTACACCTTC
- TRBJ1-1 once TRBV18 CASSTQDMNTEAFF TGTGCCAGCTCGACCCAAGACATGAACACTGAAGCTTTCTTT
- TRBJ1-3 - TRBV29-1 CSVDGQGTGNTIYF TGCAGCGTTGACGGGCAGGGGACAGGAAACACCATATATTTT
- TRBJ1-5 - TRBV5-6 CASSLESSGNQPQHF TGTGCCAGCAGCTTGGAATCGTCGGGCAATCAGCCCCAGCATTTT
- TRBJ1-2 - TRBV6-5 CASSYFGRVGSGYTF TGTGCCAGCAGTTACTTTGGCCGGGTAGGGAGCGGCTACACCTTC
- TRBJ1-6 - TRBV14 CASSQGVVRDSPLHF TGTGCCAGCAGCCAAGGGGTGGTGCGGGATTCACCCCTCCACTTT
TRBD2 TRBJ2-7 - TRBV6-5 CASRPGLAEYEQYF TGTGCCAGCAGACCGGGACTAGCGGAATACGAGCAGTACTTC
TRBD2 TRBJ2-3 - TRBV19 CASRTDTSGRDTQYF TGTGCCAGTAGAACCGACACCAGCGGGAGAGATACGCAGTATTTT
- TRBJ2-2 - TRBV29-1 CSVGSAGNTGELFF TGCAGCGTGGGATCAGCGGGGAACACCGGGGAGCTGTTTTTT
- TRBJ1-5 - TRBV19 CASTSWGQPNQPQHF TGTGCCAGTACCTCATGGGGGCAGCCCAATCAGCCCCAGCATTTT
TRBD2 TRBJ2-1 once TRBV7-2 CASSLGGAAYLEQFF TGTGCCAGCAGCCTCGGGGGGGCCGCTTATCTTGAGCAGTTCTTC
TRBD1 TRBJ1-1 - TRBV7-2 CASSRSPGQMFETEAFF TGTGCCAGCAGCAGATCACCGGGACAGATGTTTGAGACTGAAGCTTTCTTT
TRBD1 TRBJ1-5 - TRBV5-1 CASSPEGQGANQPQHF TGCGCCAGCAGCCCGGAGGGACAGGGGGCGAATCAGCCCCAGCATTTT
- TRBJ1-1 - TRBV28 CASSLPQVTEAFF TGTGCCAGCAGTTTACCTCAGGTCACTGAAGCTTTCTTT
TRBD1 TRBJ1-2 - TRBV30 CAWSTGQGVSYGYTF TGTGCCTGGAGTACTGGACAGGGGGTTAGCTATGGCTACACCTTC
- TRBJ1-5 many TRBV27 CASSLGRNQPQHF TGTGCCAGCAGTTTAGGGAGGAATCAGCCCCAGCATTTT
- TRBJ1-4 few TRBV11-2 CASSFNWDTRGEKLFF TGTGCCAGCAGCTTCAACTGGGACACCCGGGGTGAAAAACTGTTTTTT
- TRBJ1-5 - TRBV27 CASSINTGSGQPQHF TGTGCCAGCAGTATAAATACAGGCTCTGGTCAGCCCCAGCATTTT
- TRBJ2-7 - TRBV18 CASRGGSYEQYF TGTGCCAGTCGAGGGGGATCCTACGAGCAGTACTTC
- TRBJ1-2 - TRBV12-3/TRBV12-4 CASSFLSGYTF TGTGCCAGCAGTTTCCTTTCGGGCTACACCTTC
- TRBJ1-5 - TRBV12-5 CASGGGLPNQPQHF TGTGCTAGTGGGGGAGGGCTCCCGAATCAGCCCCAGCATTTT
- TRBJ2-1 - TRBV4-2 CASSPGVLYNEQFF TGTGCCAGCAGCCCGGGGGTACTTTACAATGAGCAGTTCTTC
- TRBJ1-2 - TRBV12-3/TRBV12-4 CASSFLVLPGYTF TGTGCCAGCAGTTTCCTAGTTCTCCCGGGCTACACCTTC
TRBD2 TRBJ2-3 - TRBV7-2 CASSPPGGGDTDTQYF TGTGCCAGCAGCCCACCGGGAGGGGGTGACACAGATACGCAGTATTTT
TRBD1 TRBJ2-7 - TRBV11-3 CASSRETGPTYEQYF TGTGCCAGCAGCCGAGAGACAGGGCCAACCTACGAGCAGTACTTC
TRBD1 TRBJ1-6 - TRBV6-5 CASSSGQGNSPLHF TGTGCCAGCAGTTCGGGACAGGGTAATTCACCCCTCCACTTT
- TRBJ1-4 once TRBV6-5 CASNFRDSREKLFF TGTGCCAGCAACTTCCGGGACTCTAGGGAAAAACTGTTTTTT
- TRBJ1-6 - TRBV2 CASSVLGDSPLHF TGTGCCAGCAGTGTTCTCGGGGATTCACCCCTCCACTTT
TRBD1 TRBJ1-2 once TRBV5-6 CASSAQGLYGYTF TGTGCCAGCAGCGCACAGGGGTTGTATGGCTACACCTTC
TRBD1 TRBJ1-5 - TRBV7-2 CASSLGGDSRNQPQHF TGTGCCAGCAGCTTAGGGGGGGACAGTCGCAATCAGCCCCAGCATTTT
- TRBJ1-1 few TRBV12-5 CASGLVRIANTEAFF TGTGCTAGTGGTTTGGTACGCATAGCGAACACTGAAGCTTTCTTT
- TRBJ1-2 - TRBV5-4 CASSVAGGANYGYTF TGTGCCAGCAGCGTGGCGGGTGGGGCAAACTATGGCTACACCTTC
TRBD1 TRBJ2-5 once TRBV6-2/TRBV6-3 CASSYLGDRVAKTQYF TGTGCCAGCAGTTACTTGGGGGACAGGGTTGCAAAGACCCAGTACTTC
TRBD1 TRBJ1-6 - TRBV7-3 CASSSGQRHSPLHF TGTGCCAGCAGCTCGGGACAGCGGCACTCACCCCTCCACTTT
- TRBJ2-1 - TRBV5-1 CASSSHIPYNEQFF TGCGCCAGCAGTTCACATATTCCCTACAATGAGCAGTTCTTC
TRBD1 TRBJ2-7 - TRBV19 CASSIVAGGTYEQYF TGTGCCAGTAGTATAGTGGCAGGGGGTACCTACGAGCAGTACTTC
- TRBJ1-4 few TRBV5-6 CASSSLTLPEANEKLFF TGTGCCAGCAGCTCCTTGACCCTCCCGGAGGCTAATGAAAAACTGTTTTTT
TRBD2 TRBJ2-1 few TRBV7-2 CASSLLAGGPNEQFF TGTGCCAGCAGCTTGCTAGCGGGGGGGCCCAATGAGCAGTTCTTC
- TRBJ1-2 - TRBV4-3 CASSQDLGGAGYGYTF TGCGCCAGCAGCCAAGATTTGGGGGGGGCGGGCTATGGCTACACCTTC
TRBD1 TRBJ1-2 - TRBV5-1 CASSSLQGNYGYTF TGCGCCAGCAGCTCTTTACAGGGGAACTATGGCTACACCTTC